This paragraph reports one TCR beta chain. The data belong to a study of blood T cell repertoires in COVID-19. On the study more broadly: Sample material is recorded as cDNA or gDNA derived from T cells, B-cell-depleted T cells, or PBMCs.

Original methodology: Estimation of nucleated cell counts was performed using reference gene primer amplification. The assay was immunoSEQ multiplex PCR, and TCRdb's table has in-frame clones only and misses some. V and J calls and clone size are as listed in that table; D and trimming were resolved from the DNA. The table shows more than 200,000 clones, with 80% to 90% occurring only once. The origin of this receptor is a man aged 50 to 60 with acute or convalescent COVID-19. The sequencing input was peripheral blood.

CDR3 nucleotide sequence: TGTGCCAGCAGTCGCGGACATTCGTCCTACAATGAGCAGTTCTTC. Its translation is CASSRGHSSYNEQFF. The chain is built from TRBV27 and TRBJ2-1, with a possible D match to TRBD1 (5 bases). Germline V gene data show CDR1 as MNHEY and CDR2 as SMNVEV (reference sequence). CDR3 length: 15 amino acids. The V gene lost 5 bases and the J gene lost 1 base, with 12 bases spanning the gap.